What follows are 23 T cell receptor beta chains derived from one specimen sequenced in a study of human T cells and chemical hapten exposure. Time point specified: pre-sensitization, week 0. Treatment given: therapeutic diphenylcyclopropenone sensitization with weekly scalp DPC. The authors' total RNA extraction used unfractionated whole blood. A single record per CDR3 protein comes from TCRdb applying MiXCR to the RACE reads. The table records approximately 50,000 distinct CDR3 sequences, roughly 9% of them present only once. The sequencing used whole blood, collected in connection with sensitization to the hapten diphenylcyclopropenone (DPC). The receptors come from a woman aged 30 to 39 with alopecia areata. Some clones in this sample may be carry-over from other donors' samples.

The sample holds many counts of this clonotype. V gene TRBV28 combines with J gene TRBJ1-1; D is ambiguous. V dropped 3 bases and J dropped 10 bases, with 12 bases sitting between them. Germline loops: CDR1 MDHEN, CDR2 SYDVKM. The CDR3 runs to 12 residues. CDR3 residues: CASSLQRAGAFF. CDR3 nucleotides: TGTGCCAGCAGTTTGCAGCGAGCCGGAGCTTTCTTT.

This clonotype occurred a few times. This rearrangement joins TRBV6-6 to TRBJ2-7, with a possible D match to TRBD1 (5 bases). The germline V gene has CDR1 MNHNY and CDR2 SVGAGI (reference sequence). Trimming shortened V by 6 bases and J by 2 bases, and 20 bases separated the two germline ends. The CDR3 extends over 16 amino acids. The CDR3 DNA reads TGTGCCAGCAGACCGTGGGGCAGGTTGAATGCCTACGAGCAGTACTTC. This codes for CASRPWGRLNAYEQYF.

The V and J genes are TRBV5-6 and TRBJ1-6; D gene uncertain. CDR1 and CDR2 (germline): SGHDT, YYEEEE. This CDR3 comprises 16 residues. V lost 2 bases, J lost 0 bases, and 9 bases lay in between. The CDR3 spells CASSFARSSYNSPLHF. The CDR3 DNA reads TGTGCCAGCAGCTTTGCCAGGAGCTCCTATAATTCACCCCTCCACTTT.

The chain uses TRBV7-9 and TRBJ2-5; 9 nucleotides agree with TRBD2. The junction had 10 bases not matched to a gene; V was cut back by 3 bases and J by 5 bases. The CDR3 runs 16 residues. Germline assignment: CDR1 SEHNR and CDR2 FQNEAQ (reference sequence). In DNA form, the CDR3 reads TGTGCCAGCAGCTTCCCACTAGCGGGCCCCAGGGAGACCCAGTACTTC. This gives the protein CASSFPLAGPRETQYF. The full variable domain, in which reference TRBV7-9 and TRBJ2-5 provide the parts outside the CDR3, is DTGVSQNPRHKITKRGQNVTFRCDPISEHNRLYWYRQTLGQGPEFLTYFQNEAQLEKSRLLSDRFSAERPKGSFSTLEIQRTEQGDSAMYLCASSFPLAGPRETQYFGPGTRLLVL.

This clonotype was recorded many times. The chain joins TRBV28 to TRBJ1-3, with D unclear. V was clipped by 7 bases and J by 1 base, with 11 bases between them. Germline loops: CDR1 MDHEN, CDR2 SYDVKM. This CDR3 has 14 residues. CDR3 nucleotide sequence: TGTGCCAGCATCCCTGGACGGTCTGGAAACACCATATATTTT. It specifies CASIPGRSGNTIYF.

The CDR3 DNA is TGCGCCAGCAGCCAAGAGCCGCGTGGTACTGAAGCTTTCTTT. It yields the protein CASSQEPRGTEAFF. The gene calls are TRBV4-1 and TRBJ1-1; D ambiguous. From germline, CDR1 is MGHRA and CDR2 YSYEKL. The CDR3 extends over 14 amino acids. V was shortened by 0 bases and J by 5 bases, with 10 bases between the two germline ends.

This clonotype was picked up many times. The rearrangement uses TRBV6-2 or TRBV6-3 and TRBJ2-3; D is unresolved. CDR1 is MNHEY, CDR2 SVGEGT, per germline. V was clipped by 2 bases and J by 2 bases, with 8 bases between them. The CDR3 spans 14 residues. The CDR3 spells CASSYLTDTDTQYF. The CDR3 DNA sequence: TGTGCCAGCAGTTACCTCACAGACACAGATACGCAGTATTTT.

The rearrangement links TRBV12-3 or TRBV12-4 to TRBJ2-4; D call uncertain. The CDR3 sequence is 16 residues long. Deletions cut 3 bases from V and 3 bases from J, with 15 bases between. The CDR3 region is CASSFRSPSGKNIQYF. The CDR3 DNA is TGTGCCAGCAGTTTTCGTTCACCGTCGGGCAAAAACATTCAGTACTTC.

V gene TRBV20-1 combines with J gene TRBJ2-7; TRBD2 aligns across 11 bases. Per the germline V gene, CDR1 is DFQATT and CDR2 is SNEGSKA (reference sequence). This CDR3 spans 15 amino acids. V shed 5 bases, J shed 2 bases, and the junction held 8 bases outside the gene matches. In nucleotides, the CDR3 is TGCAGTGCTCGGCCCCTAGCGGGGGGCCCCTACGAGCAGTACTTC. This translates into CSARPLAGGPYEQYF.

The CDR3 nucleotides are TGTGCCAGTAGCGCCCAGGGACAAGAGACCCAGTACTTC. Its protein is CASSAQGQETQYF. J is TRBJ2-5 and V is TRBV19, with D possibly TRBD1 on 5 matching bases. Trimming removed 6 bases at V and 2 bases at J, with 10 bases between. The CDR3 is 13 amino acids. From germline, CDR1 is LNHDA and CDR2 SQIVND (reference sequence).

This clonotype showed up just a few times. J is TRBJ2-3 and V is TRBV14; TRBD2 is a possible D gene (5 bases). CDR3 length: 15 residues. In germline, CDR1 is SGHDN, CDR2 FVKESK. V lost 2 bases, J lost 4 bases, and 13 bases lay in between. This CDR3 is CASSQTRVRADTQYF. CDR3 sequence (DNA): TGTGCCAGCAGCCAAACTAGGGTCCGGGCAGATACGCAGTATTTT. The full variable domain, in which reference TRBV14 and TRBJ2-3 provide the parts outside the CDR3, is EAGVTQFPSHSVIEKGQTVTLRCDPISGHDNLYWYRRVMGKEIKFLLHFVKESKQDESGMPNNRFLAERTGGTYSTLKVQPAELEDSGVYFCASSQTRVRADTQYFGPGTRLTVL.

The chain uses TRBV6-1 and TRBJ2-3, with 8 bases lining up with TRBD1. Germline CDR1 reads MNHNS; CDR2 reads SASEGT. The length of the CDR3 is 15 residues. Losses at the gene ends were 6 bases for V and 1 base for J; bases not matched to a gene: 6. The CDR3 here is CASSQPGQGTDTQYF. The CDR3, as DNA: TGTGCCAGCAGCCAACCGGGACAGGGCACAGATACGCAGTATTTT.

The table lists this clonotype with many counts. This chain joins TRBV11-3 and TRBJ2-7; TRBD1 matches at 8 bases. V lost 0 bases, J lost 7 bases, and 2 bases stayed unmatched. Germline CDR1 reads SGHNT; CDR2 reads YENEEA. The CDR3 has 13 amino acids. The CDR3 is CASSLDRGHEQYF. CDR3 sequence (DNA): TGTGCCAGCAGCTTAGACAGGGGGCATGAGCAGTACTTC.

This chain joins TRBV27 and TRBJ2-3; the D gene is possibly TRBD2 (7 bases). The CDR3 is 16 residues long. V lost 3 bases to trimming and J lost 4 bases, with 17 bases between them. Germline-derived CDR1 and CDR2 are MNHEY and SMNVEV (reference sequence). The CDR3 nucleotides read TGTGCCAGCAGTTTGGGGGGGCGATGGGGGTCAGATACGCAGTATTTT. Translated: CASSLGGRWGSDTQYF.

This clonotype is judged medium-sized. The V call is TRBV6-6, the J call TRBJ2-3; tentative D call: TRBD2 (6 bases). The CDR3 loop spans 14 amino acids. Looked up from germline, CDR1 is MNHNY and CDR2 is SVGAGI (reference sequence). V lost 6 bases and J lost 2, with 12 bases in between. The CDR3 reads CASRDGGHTDTQYF. The DNA of the CDR3 is TGTGCCAGCAGGGACGGGGGTCACACAGATACGCAGTATTTT.

This clonotype has more than one count but fewer than ten. This chain uses TRBV6-5 with TRBJ1-6; possibly TRBD1 for D (5 bases). CDR3 length: 14 amino acids. Germline CDR1 reads MNHEY; CDR2 reads SVGAGI. V was cut by 5 bases and J by 11 bases, with 16 bases left in between. The DNA for the CDR3 is TGTGCCAGCAGTAGGGACGGAAAAGTTGCACCCCTCCACTTT. Amino acid sequence: CASSRDGKVAPLHF.

The chain couples TRBV24-1 to TRBJ2-1; 11 positions agree with TRBD2. J was trimmed by 7 bases and V by 4 bases; bases with no gene match: 8. The germline gives CDR1 KGHDR, CDR2 SFDVKD. The CDR3 runs to 16 residues. CDR3 sequence (DNA): TGTGCCACCAGTGAACCTCTAGCGGGGGGTGGGAATGAGCAGTTCTTC. Translating gives CATSEPLAGGGNEQFF.

A few counts support this clonotype. The genes are TRBV6-2 or TRBV6-3 and TRBJ1-5; 8 positions agree with TRBD1. V shed 5 bases, J shed 4 bases, and the junction held 16 bases outside the gene matches. The CDR3 extends over 18 amino acids. The germline V gene encodes CDR1 MNHEY and CDR2 SVGEGT. CDR3 DNA: TGTGCCAGCAGTCCTTCCAGACAGGGGATTCGGTCGAATCAGCCCCAGCATTTT. Its protein is CASSPSRQGIRSNQPQHF.

This clonotype is deemed medium-sized. This chain links TRBV4-1 with TRBJ2-1; 7 bases are a match to TRBD2. The CDR3 consists of 16 residues. Losses at the gene ends were 3 bases for V and 3 bases for J; bases not matched to a gene: 8. Germline lookup yields CDR1 MGHRA and CDR2 YSYEKL. The CDR3 here is CASSQGGGDLYNEQFF. CDR3 coding DNA: TGCGCCAGCAGCCAGGGGGGGGGGGATCTCTACAATGAGCAGTTCTTC.

There are a few counts of this clonotype. The rearrangement uses TRBV19 and TRBJ2-1, with unresolved D. V dropped 3 bases and J dropped 8 bases, with 8 bases sitting between them. This CDR3 is 12 amino acids long. Germline values: CDR1 LNHDA, CDR2 SQIVND (reference sequence). CDR3 DNA: TGTGCCAGTAGTATGGCGTGCGATGAGCAGTTCTTC. Translated: CASSMACDEQFF.

At least ten counts were recorded for this clonotype. The J gene is TRBJ1-2, the V gene TRBV6-5; the match to TRBD1 covers 7 bases. The CDR3 is 15 residues long. Germline V gives CDR1 MNHEY, CDR2 SVGAGI. V shed 5 bases and J 0 bases; nucleotides not matched to a gene: 6. The CDR3 reads CASSTHRGSNYGYTF. In nucleotides, the CDR3 is TGTGCCAGCAGTACTCACAGGGGATCTAACTATGGCTACACCTTC.

This clonotype has more than one count but fewer than ten. The chain employs TRBV19 and TRBJ1-5; D gene unclear. This CDR3 has 15 amino acids. Between the trimmed V and J ends, which lost 7 bases and 0 bases, there was a span of 13 bases. In germline, CDR1 is LNHDA, CDR2 SQIVND (reference sequence). The CDR3 here is CASTAVLISNQPQHF. The CDR3 DNA sequence: TGTGCCAGTACCGCCGTGTTGATTAGCAATCAGCCCCAGCATTTT.

This clonotype was counted only a few times. CDR3 loop: CSARGGQGGIGPQHF. CDR3 nucleotide sequence: TGCAGTGCTAGAGGGGGCCAGGGGGGCATCGGGCCCCAGCATTTT. This chain joins TRBV20-1 and TRBJ1-5; 7 bases match TRBD1. V lost 1 base to trimming and J lost 9 bases; unmatched junction nucleotides: 12. Germline CDR1 and CDR2: DFQATT and SNEGSKA (reference sequence). This CDR3 region has 15 residues.